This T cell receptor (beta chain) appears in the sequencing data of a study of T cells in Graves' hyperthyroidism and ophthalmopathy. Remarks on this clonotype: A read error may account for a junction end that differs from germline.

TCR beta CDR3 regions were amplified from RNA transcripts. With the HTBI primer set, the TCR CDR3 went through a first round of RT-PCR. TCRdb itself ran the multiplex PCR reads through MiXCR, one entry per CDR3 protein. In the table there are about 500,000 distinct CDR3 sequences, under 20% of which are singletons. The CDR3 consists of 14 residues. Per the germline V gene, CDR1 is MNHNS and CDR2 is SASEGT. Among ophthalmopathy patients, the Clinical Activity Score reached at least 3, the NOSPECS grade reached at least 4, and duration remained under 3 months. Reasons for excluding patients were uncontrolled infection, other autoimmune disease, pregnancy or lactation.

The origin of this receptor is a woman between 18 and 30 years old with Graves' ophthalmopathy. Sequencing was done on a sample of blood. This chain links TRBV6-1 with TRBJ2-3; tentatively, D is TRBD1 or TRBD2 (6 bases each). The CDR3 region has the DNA TGTGCCGGCAGGGAGGCAGGGGGCACAGATACGCAGTATTTT. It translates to CAGREAGGTDTQYF.